The 28 T cell receptor beta chains reported below all come from one sample, sequenced in a study of cytomegalovirus exposure and HLA in healthy donors. PCR amplification relied on 60 Vbeta primers (plus 13 Jbeta primers). Profiled with immunoSEQ multiplex PCR; TCRdb holds only in-frame clones, not every one. This sample has 100,000 or so clones; roughly 79% occur once, and the top ten carry roughly 5%. Specimen: PBMCs. Receptor source: a male donor in good health and CMV-seronegative.

The rearrangement uses TRBV4-1 and TRBJ1-1, with D possibly being TRBD1 (5 bases). The CDR3 has 14 amino acids. CDR1 MGHRA and CDR2 YSYEKL come from the germline V gene. With 3 bases removed from V and 1 base from J, the gap between germline ends came to 9 bases. This CDR3 is CASSQGEANTEAFF. The CDR3 DNA reads TGCGCCAGCAGCCAGGGGGAGGCGAACACTGAAGCTTTCTTT.

The chain carries TRBV28 and TRBJ2-7; 7 nucleotides align to TRBD1. Trimming at V came to 5 bases and at J to 1 base, leaving 8 bases not matched to a gene. This CDR3 spans 15 amino acids. Germline V lookup: CDR1 MDHEN, CDR2 SYDVKM. The CDR3 reads CASSQGQVGSYEQYF. The CDR3 DNA is TGTGCCAGCAGTCAAGGACAGGTAGGATCCTACGAGCAGTACTTC.

The V gene is TRBV4-1, the J gene TRBJ2-5, with a tentative D call TRBD1 (5 bases). Matching the DNA end better, TRBJ2-7 makes the J call doubtful. The CDR3 length is 13 residues. The germline CDR1 and CDR2 sequences are MGHRA and YSYEKL. Here the CDR3 reads CASSLYRGYEQYF. The CDR3 nucleotides are TGCGCCAGCAGCCTTTATAGGGGTTACGAGCAGTACTTC.

This chain uses TRBV28 with TRBJ1-6; the D is unclear. V lost 4 bases and J 0 bases, leaving 10 bases between the germline ends. The CDR3 sequence is 16 residues long. Germline loops: CDR1 MDHEN, CDR2 SYDVKM. The CDR3 DNA follows: TGTGCCAGCAGTTCTGGTCGGAGCTCCTATAATTCACCCCTCCACTTT. Translation: CASSSGRSSYNSPLHF.

This clone was seen a handful of times. The J gene is TRBJ1-1, the V gene TRBV5-6, with D unclear. The CDR3 covers 11 residues. Germline V CDR1 and CDR2: SGHDT, YYEEEE. Trimming left V 2 bases short and J 8 bases short, with 7 bases between. As DNA, the CDR3 is TGTGCCAGCAGCTTATCGGGGGAAGCTTTCTTT. Protein: CASSLSGEAFF.

The table lists this clone with a few counts. The rearrangement joins TRBV4-1 to TRBJ2-7, with 12 positions matching TRBD1. Germline V gene sequence: CDR1 MGHRA, CDR2 YSYEKL. With V trimmed by 3 bases and J by 6 bases, 6 bases remained unmatched. The CDR3 runs 15 residues. CDR3 DNA sequence: TGCGCCAGCAGCCACCCCGGGACAGGGGGCCTCGAGCAGTACTTC. As protein: CASSHPGTGGLEQYF.

V gene TRBV30 combines with J gene TRBJ1-5, with D possibly matching TRBD1 (5 bases). Trimming removed 5 bases from V and 7 bases from J, with 9 bases in between. This CDR3 spans 11 amino acids. Germline assignment: CDR1 GTSNPN and CDR2 SVGIG (reference sequence). CDR3 bases: TGTGCCTGGGGGGAGGGGCAGCCCCAGCATTTT. It codes for CAWGEGQPQHF.

CDR3: CASRPTGGETQYF. In DNA, the CDR3 is TGTGCCAGCAGACCTACAGGGGGGGAGACCCAGTACTTC. V usage is TRBV6-5 and J usage is TRBJ2-5; 8 bases fit TRBD1. The CDR3 runs 13 residues. Germline V gives CDR1 MNHEY, CDR2 SVGAGI. The V gene end was trimmed by 6 bases and the J gene end by 5 bases; junction bases not matched to a gene: 5.

The chain links TRBV7-3 to TRBJ2-2, with 8 bases matching TRBD2. CDR1 is SGHTA, CDR2 FQGTGA, per germline. The junction had 20 bases not matched to a gene; V was cut back by 5 bases and J by 3 bases. The CDR3 spans 20 residues. CDR3 sequence: CASSPQSLERERRDTGELFF. The CDR3 bases are TGTGCCAGCAGCCCCCAAAGTTTGGAGCGGGAGAGGAGGGACACCGGGGAGCTGTTTTTT.

The V call is TRBV7-6, the J call TRBJ1-3; the D is unclear. The CDR3 length is 13 residues. The ends were cut back, 1 base at V and 4 bases at J, with 5 bases in the middle. Looked up from germline, CDR1 is SGHVS and CDR2 is FNYEAQ. CDR3 in DNA: TGTGCCAGCAGCTTAGATCAGGGAAACACCATATATTTT. Translating it yields CASSLDQGNTIYF.

The J gene is TRBJ2-7, the V gene TRBV6-8; D ambiguous. Trimming shortened V by 4 bases and J by 3 bases, and 7 bases separated the two germline ends. CDR3 size: 12 residues. Germline assignment: CDR1 MNHGY and CDR2 SAAAGT. The CDR3 sequence: CASSSLCYEQYF. The CDR3 DNA reads as TGTGCCAGCAGTTCTCTTTGCTACGAGCAGTACTTC.

V usage is TRBV28 and J usage is TRBJ2-2; tentative D call: TRBD1 (6 bases). The DNA end is a closer match to TRBJ1-3, so the J assignment may be wrong. CDR3 length equals 14 residues. Per the germline V gene, CDR1 is MDHEN and CDR2 is SYDVKM. CDR3 protein: CASSLQGSRNTIYF. CDR3 coding DNA: TGTGCCAGCAGTTTACAGGGGTCGAGAAACACCATATATTTT.

The chain combines TRBV29-1 with TRBJ2-3, with D perhaps TRBD2 (5 bases). The length of the CDR3 is 13 residues. Per the germline V gene, CDR1 is SQVTM and CDR2 is ANQGSEA. Trimming removed 4 bases from V and 1 base from J, with 9 bases in between. The CDR3 sequence: CSVAGMGTDTQYF. The CDR3 nucleotides are TGCAGCGTTGCCGGGATGGGCACAGATACGCAGTATTTT.

The chain couples TRBV5-5 to TRBJ1-2, with 8 bases matching TRBD1. Losses at the gene ends were 0 bases for V and 8 bases for J; bases not matched to a gene: 3. CDR1 and CDR2 (germline): SGHKS, YYEKEE (reference sequence). The CDR3 covers 13 residues. CDR3 loop: CASSLGTGYGYTF. The CDR3 DNA reads TGTGCCAGCAGCTTGGGGACAGGGTACGGCTACACCTTC.

The chain employs TRBV18 and TRBJ2-5, with 9 bases aligning to TRBD1. Per germline, CDR1 KGHSH and CDR2 LQKENI. This CDR3 region has 13 residues. The V gene end was trimmed by 2 bases and the J gene end by 5 bases; junction bases not matched to a gene: 0. The CDR3 DNA reads as TGTGCCAGCTCACCAGGGACAGGGGAGACCCAGTACTTC. Translated, it gives CASSPGTGETQYF.

In this sample, this clone is medium-sized. V and J are TRBV6-4 and TRBJ2-3; 7 bases fit TRBD2. With 2 bases clipped from V and 4 bases from J, the junction kept 6 bases outside the gene matches. The CDR3 runs 15 residues. CDR1 is MRHNA and CDR2 is SNTAGT in the germline V gene. The CDR3 sequence: CASSDGAGVSDTQYF. DNA for the CDR3: TGTGCCAGCAGTGACGGGGCGGGAGTCTCAGATACGCAGTATTTT.

The chain links TRBV5-1 to TRBJ2-5; weak D call: TRBD2 (6 bases). Trimming removed 3 bases from V and 5 bases from J, with 14 bases in between. This CDR3 spans 14 amino acids. Germline V gene sequence: CDR1 SGHRS, CDR2 YFSETQ. CDR3 region: CASSWGDLSETQYF. The CDR3 DNA follows: TGCGCCAGCAGCTGGGGGGACCTCTCGGAGACCCAGTACTTC.

This rearrangement joins TRBV27 to TRBJ2-5; D possibly corresponds to TRBD2 (5 bases). The CDR3 has 16 amino acids. Germline V lookup: CDR1 MNHEY, CDR2 SMNVEV (reference sequence). Trimming removed 0 bases at V and 2 bases at J, with 13 bases between. The CDR3 reads CASSLSLRRRQETQYF. CDR3 nucleotide sequence: TGTGCCAGCAGTTTATCCCTCAGGAGGAGGCAAGAGACCCAGTACTTC.

The chain links TRBV19 to TRBJ2-2; 10 bases are a match to TRBD2. Germline-derived CDR1 and CDR2 are LNHDA and SQIVND (reference sequence). The V and J ends lost 5 bases and 7 bases, in that order; junction bases with no gene match: 13. The CDR3 covers 17 residues. CDR3 nucleotide sequence: TGTGCCAGTAGTTTGGGAGTAGCGGGAGGTTACAACGGGGAGCTGTTTTTT. It encodes CASSLGVAGGYNGELFF.

The genes are TRBV6-1 and TRBJ1-1; D is ambiguous. The V and J ends lost 3 bases and 1 base respectively, with 12 bases between them. The CDR3 is 15 amino acids. Germline CDR1 reads MNHNS; CDR2 reads SASEGT. For the CDR3, the DNA is TGTGCCAGCAGTGAGCCCAAGGGAGCGAACACTGAAGCTTTCTTT. It translates to CASSEPKGANTEAFF.

The table lists this clone with many counts. The chain has TRBV6-1 and TRBJ2-1; TRBD1 matches at 8 bases. The CDR3 has 14 amino acids. Germline trimming cut 1 base from V and 9 bases from J; bases unmatched to any gene: 5. Germline V gene lookup returns CDR1 MNHNS and CDR2 SASEGT. CDR3 nucleotide sequence: TGTGCCAGCAGTGAAGGGTGGACAGGGCGTGAGCAGTTCTTC. It codes for CASSEGWTGREQFF.

Written as DNA, the CDR3 is TGTGCCAGCAGTGATTTCTGGGGCGGAGAGACCCAGTACTTC. Its protein product is CASSDFWGGETQYF. This rearrangement joins TRBV6-1 to TRBJ2-5; maybe TRBD1 (5 bases). With 3 bases removed from V and 4 bases from J, the gap between germline ends came to 12 bases. The CDR3 covers 14 residues. Germline CDR1 reads MNHNS; CDR2 reads SASEGT.

V usage is TRBV28 and J usage is TRBJ1-2, with a tentative D call TRBD1 (6 bases). Between the trimmed V and J ends, which lost 5 bases and 4 bases, there was a span of 14 bases. Germline lookup yields CDR1 MDHEN and CDR2 SYDVKM. CDR3 length: 14 residues. The CDR3 coding sequence is TGTGCCAGCAGTCCTTACAGGGCCCTCTATGGCTACACCTTC. Translated, it gives CASSPYRALYGYTF.

The chain has TRBV19 and TRBJ2-1; possible D gene TRBD1, 6 bases. Germline V gene data show CDR1 as LNHDA and CDR2 as SQIVND (reference sequence). This CDR3 contains 12 residues. Deletions cut 6 bases from V and 9 bases from J, with 12 bases between. CDR3 protein: CASSHRAGEQFF. DNA of the CDR3: TGTGCCAGTAGCCACAGGGCAGGTGAGCAGTTCTTC.

This clone has a handful of counts. Other DNA sequences in this sample translate to the same CDR3. This chain joins TRBV7-2 and TRBJ2-3; 9 bases fit TRBD2. This CDR3 comprises 16 residues. Germline CDR1 SGHTA, CDR2 FQGNSA. V shed 1 base, J shed 2 bases, and the junction held 4 bases outside the gene matches. In DNA form, the CDR3 reads TGTGCCAGCAGCTTAGTGCTAGCGGGGTTCACAGATACGCAGTATTTT. Translated: CASSLVLAGFTDTQYF.

The CDR3 sequence: CASITPTGQRGQPQHF. In nucleotides, the CDR3 is TGTGCCAGCATAACTCCGACAGGCCAAAGGGGGCAGCCCCAGCATTTT. The J gene is TRBJ1-5, the V gene TRBV28, with TRBD1 as a possible D gene (6 bases). This CDR3 has 16 amino acids. Trimming cost V 7 bases and J 7 bases, with 23 bases left between them. Looked up from germline, CDR1 is MDHEN and CDR2 is SYDVKM.

The chain employs TRBV14 and TRBJ1-4; no reliable D call. Trimming pared 0 bases from V and 3 bases from J, leaving 8 bases between. This CDR3 has 15 residues. CDR1 SGHDN and CDR2 FVKESK come from the germline V gene. The CDR3 spells CASSQDTASNEKLFF. CDR3 in DNA: TGTGCCAGCAGCCAAGACACAGCTTCTAATGAAAAACTGTTTTTT.

V gene TRBV13 combines with J gene TRBJ2-7; D is possibly TRBD2 (6 bases). Germline V gene sequence: CDR1 PRHDT, CDR2 FYEKMQ (reference sequence). The CDR3 covers 16 residues. The V end lost 5 bases, the J end lost 0 bases, and 17 bases lay between the germline ends. The CDR3 reads CASSPGTALGSYEQYF. In DNA form, the CDR3 reads TGTGCCAGCAGCCCCGGGACTGCCCTTGGCTCCTACGAGCAGTACTTC.